This T cell receptor (beta chain) stems from a study of T cells in localized non-small cell lung cancer. Data came from immunoSEQ multiplex PCR; TCRdb stores just in-frame clones and leaves some out. The table includes about 4,600 clones, less than 35% detected once. CDR1 and CDR2 (germline): KGHSH, LQKENI. The CDR3 has 15 residues. Losses at the gene ends were 0 bases for V and 5 bases for J; bases not matched to a gene: 4. The material was lung tumor tissue, obtained before any cancer treatment. The clonotype was recovered from a man aged 35 to 70 with stage II lung adenocarcinoma. V and J are TRBV18 and TRBJ2-5, with 9 positions matching TRBD1. DNA of the CDR3: TGTGCCAGCTCACCACCGAGGGGACAGGGTGAGACCCAGTACTTC. Encoded protein: CASSPPRGQGETQYF.